This T cell receptor beta chain originates from a study of circulating CD8 cells and anti-PD-1 response in melanoma (dated by TCRdb to the early 2020s). Notes on the research overall: Patients received nivolumab intravenously at 3 mg/kg every 2 weeks. In on-treatment samples, a biotinylated anti-human IgG4 antibody was used to detect PD-1. Of the 13 patients in the melanoma cohort, anti-PD-1 was received as first-line therapy by seven patients, and prior targeted therapy or immunotherapy had been received by six patients. The TCR repertoire analysis was performed on roughly eleven melanoma patients, comprising 7 non-responders and 4 responders. Patients with complete or partial responses were counted as responders, while patients with stable or progressive disease (RECIST v1.1) were counted as non-responders.

A few counts support this clonotype. This clone's antigen is unknown. Base qualities are not at hand, and no much larger clone is one base apart. Paper-wide results and their limitations: The highest diversity was observed in the DNEG repertoire, similar and higher clonality was shown by the PD-1 and DPOS repertoires, and the lowest diversity was found in the TIGIT repertoires. Only baseline and M1 samples from a small cohort with few responders were used in the published TCR repertoire comparisons. Because tumor material could not be accessed, tumor reactivity was instead assessed with peptide assays on expanded sorted subsets. Both treatment-naive and previously treated patients were included in the cohort, and this mixing was noted by the authors as something that could influence results. Between subsets, repertoires were largely private, with fewer than 7.5% of TRB clonotypes shared at M1, and the highest sharing was seen between DPOS and TIGIT. Experiments were generally performed without replicates because of limited material.

The CDR3 sequence holds 11 residues, the cysteine and phenylalanine included. Of the read, only the CDR3 DNA is kept; its 33 bases are in frame from base 1. V loses 7 bases, J loses 7 bases, and the germline ends lie 11 bases apart. From a lookup of the germline V gene, CDR1 and CDR2 are SQVTM and ANQGSEA. Four subsets defined by PD-1 and/or TIGIT were sorted from live CD3+CD8+TCRalphabeta+ cells on a BD FACSAria II cell sorter. Circulating CD8 T cells were sorted into four subsets by PD-1 and TIGIT expression to characterize their relevance to anti-PD-1 therapy response. From each sorted CD8 T-cell subset, both TCR alpha and TCR beta chains were sequenced. Peripheral blood was collected at three points: before the first anti-PD-1 injection, after two injections and after four injections. Ficoll gradient centrifugation was used to isolate PBMCs right away. Until use, PBMCs were stored frozen in liquid nitrogen in RPMI containing around 21% FCS and around 9.2% DMSO. After thawing, PBMCs were stained with a viability dye plus antibodies against CD3, CD8alpha, TCRalphabeta, PD-1 and TIGIT. Total RNA was extracted with the RNeasy Kit, and every sample reached a RIN above 7.

TCRdb names NextSeq 500 as the instrument used. The QIAseq Immune Repertoire RNA Library Kit, Human TCR Panel was used to prepare TCR libraries from approximately 15 ng of total RNA. Sequencing of the TCR libraries was done on an Illumina NextSeq with a Mid Output V2 kit and asymmetric 261x41 paired-end reads. Each TCR library was diluted to roughly 3.8 nM, pooled, denatured and loaded at approximately 0.96 pM. Processing in the source paper ran as follows. TCR FASTQ files were processed in the QIAGEN GeneGlobe Data Analysis Center, with downstream analysis in R 3.5.2. Clonality was calculated as one minus the Shannon entropy normalized by the log of the number of unique productive sequences. Fisher exact tests at 5% FDR, run separately within each subset, picked out TRA or TRB clonotypes whose abundance differed between baseline and M1. Differentially abundant clonotypes were categorized as emerging, expanding, contracting or non-expanding/contracting. Morisita's overlap index was used to measure how much repertoires overlapped between patients. TCRdb took the public reads, trimmed them with fastp at Q25, ran MiXCR for clone calling and kept in-frame beta chains. Identical CDR3 protein sequences are pooled into one entry, listed with their most common genes and DNA. For this entry, the V and J calls and clone size follow TCRdb and not the study's own pipeline. This sample comprises 1,500 to 2,000 distinct CDR3 sequences, roughly 6.8% of them detected only once. The biggest ten clones account for less than 10% of the sample.

The source of this sequence is a human donor with melanoma. The chain is made from TRBV29-1 and TRBJ2-1; the D gene is possibly TRBD1, with 5 bases matching. This specimen consisted of CD8+ T cells from PBMCs, obtained at baseline or after one month of anti-PD-1 therapy (not recorded which). At the DNA level, the sequence is TGCAGCGATGACAGAGTAAATGAGCAGTTCTTC. Its protein is CSDDRVNEQFF.